The source of this T cell receptor (beta chain) is a study of T cells after posttransplantation cyclophosphamide. Sampled 1 year posttransplant, controls received myeloablative marrow transplants, methotrexate and a calcineurin inhibitor. For this clone: The antigen is undetermined.

Study observations and caveats: Recipient CMV seropositivity and CMV reactivation strongly tracked TRB clonality.

TCRdb's table, derived via immunoSEQ multiplex PCR, lists solely in-frame clones and lacks some. The data hold around 16,000 clones, with approximately 88% observed a single time. From germline, CDR1 is MGHDK and CDR2 SYGVNS. The V and J ends lost 8 bases and 8 bases, in that order; junction bases with no gene match: 7. The CDR3 length is 13 residues. The material sequenced was PBMCs, taken approximately 370 days after allogeneic stem cell transplant with calcineurin inhibitor and methotrexate. This sequence was found in a male patient between 18 and 35 years old who received an allogeneic stem cell transplant from a related donor, was CMV-positive, and had no GVHD. The graft donor may account for some of the T cells. The V gene is TRBV25-1, the J gene TRBJ1-4; 8 nucleotides agree with TRBD1. CDR3 amino acids: CASGKTGAEKLFF. CDR3 nucleotides: TGTGCCAGCGGTAAGACAGGGGCGGAAAAACTGTTTTTT.